This TCR beta chain derives from a study of blood T cell repertoires in COVID-19. Study details: Italy, Spain and the United States were the sources of the convalescent and acute COVID-19 samples.

This clone was picked up a small number of times. The CDR3 covers 13 residues. Deletions cut 8 bases from V and 3 bases from J, with 11 bases between. Per germline, CDR1 SEHNR and CDR2 FQNEAQ (reference sequence). Sequenced by immunoSEQ multiplex PCR; TCRdb stores in-frame clones only, minus some. The table records about 210,000 clones, 83% of them present only once. Sample: peripheral blood. The chain recombines TRBV7-9 with TRBJ1-5; D gene unclear. This sequence was found in a middle-aged woman with active or convalescent COVID-19. The CDR3 coding sequence is TGTGCCAGCCAAACGGGTTTCAATCAGCCCCAGCATTTT. Encoded protein: CASQTGFNQPQHF.